The 26 T cell receptor beta chains presented below share a single source sample, sequenced in a study of CD8 T cells in Susac syndrome. RNA, at about 0.45 to 1 ug, was reverse transcribed with random hexamers. A single record per CDR3 protein comes from TCRdb applying MiXCR to the immunoSEQ multiplex PCR reads. The table has 210,000 or so distinct CDR3 sequences, about 95% seen once. The sample consisted of CD4+ T cells from PBMCs. The source is a human donor with Susac syndrome.

V is TRBV19 and J is TRBJ1-1, with TRBD1 matching over 8 bases. Germline values: CDR1 LNHDA, CDR2 SQIVND (reference sequence). This CDR3 region has 14 residues. V dropped 3 bases and J dropped 5; count of bases not matched to a gene: 5. This CDR3 is CASSIAGGRTEAFF. In DNA form, the CDR3 reads TGTGCCAGTAGTATTGCAGGGGGCAGGACTGAAGCTTTCTTT.

V is TRBV19 and J is TRBJ1-1; D unresolved. Germline V lookup: CDR1 LNHDA, CDR2 SQIVND (reference sequence). The CDR3 spans 13 residues. V lost 0 bases and J lost 8, with 10 bases in between. CDR3 DNA sequence: TGTGCCAGTAGTATAGATCCGGGAGCCGAAGCTTTCTTT. As protein: CASSIDPGAEAFF.

CDR3 DNA sequence: TGCAGTGCCAAGACGAGGGGGGATTCACCCCTCCACTTT. This translates into CSAKTRGDSPLHF. The chain carries TRBV20-1 and TRBJ1-6; a possible D gene is TRBD1 (6 bases). This CDR3 region has 13 residues. Trimming pared 6 bases from V and 8 bases from J, leaving 14 bases between. Per the germline V gene, CDR1 is DFQATT and CDR2 is SNEGSKA (reference sequence).

The chain uses TRBV5-4 and TRBJ1-1; D gene ambiguous. Germline values: CDR1 SGHNT, CDR2 YYREEE (reference sequence). V was cut by 3 bases and J by 1 base, with 10 bases left in between. This CDR3 comprises 14 residues. The CDR3 spells CASSSESQNTEAFF. The CDR3 DNA follows: TGTGCCAGCAGCTCCGAGTCACAGAACACTGAAGCTTTCTTT.

This clonotype appeared once. The V and J genes are TRBV20-1 and TRBJ1-1; D might be TRBD1 (6 bases). V was cut by 5 bases and J by 1 base, with 11 bases left in between. Germline V CDR1 and CDR2: DFQATT, SNEGSKA (reference sequence). This CDR3 is 13 amino acids long. The CDR3 spells CSAPDRSNTEAFF. CDR3 DNA sequence: TGCAGTGCTCCAGACAGGTCGAACACTGAAGCTTTCTTT.

The chain has TRBV12-3 or TRBV12-4 and TRBJ1-6, with 11 bases matching TRBD1. The CDR3 totals 15 residues. V lost 5 bases and J lost 7; bases outside the gene matches: 4. This CDR3 is CASSPGQGANSPLHF. The DNA for the CDR3 is TGTGCCAGCAGTCCTGGACAGGGGGCGAATTCACCCCTCCACTTT.

The chain combines TRBV10-3 with TRBJ2-7, with D unclear. The ends were cut back, 2 bases at V and 7 bases at J, with 6 bases in the middle. This CDR3 contains 11 residues. Germline-derived CDR1 and CDR2 are ENHRY and SYGVKD. CDR3 sequence reads: CAISELLEQYF. CDR3 bases: TGTGCCATCAGTGAGCTCCTTGAGCAGTACTTC.

This clonotype was seen only a few times. The chain uses TRBV7-2 and TRBJ2-5, with D perhaps TRBD2 (5 bases). The V end lost 1 base, the J end lost 4 bases, and 10 bases lay between the germline ends. CDR1 SGHTA and CDR2 FQGNSA come from the germline V gene. The CDR3 covers 14 residues. The CDR3 loop is CASSLGGGRETQYF. DNA of the CDR3: TGTGCCAGCAGCTTAGGTGGAGGACGAGAGACCCAGTACTTC.

This clonotype was seen a handful of times. The chain recombines TRBV6-5 with TRBJ1-1; 10 bases align to TRBD1. The CDR3 has 14 residues. After removal of 10 bases from V and 1 base from J, the junction contained 6 bases not matched to a gene. CDR1 MNHEY and CDR2 SVGAGI come from the germline V gene. CDR3 DNA sequence: TGTGCCACCCGACAGGGGGCGCGGAACACTGAAGCTTTCTTT. Translating gives CATRQGARNTEAFF.

The chain is built from TRBV6-1 and TRBJ1-1; TRBD1 might be the D (5 bases). Trimming removed 5 bases from V and 0 bases from J, with 16 bases in between. CDR1 MNHNS and CDR2 SASEGT come from the germline V gene. The CDR3 covers 16 residues. Here the CDR3 DNA reads TGTGCCAGCAGTCCAAGGTCCGGGACCTTGAACACTGAAGCTTTCTTT. Protein: CASSPRSGTLNTEAFF.

This clonotype was recorded only once. This chain links TRBV20-1 with TRBJ2-7; D might be TRBD2 (5 bases). V was cut by 5 bases and J by 3 bases, with 11 bases left in between. This CDR3 spans 12 amino acids. Per germline, CDR1 DFQATT and CDR2 SNEGSKA (reference sequence). CDR3: CSALPRGYEQYF. CDR3 bases: TGCAGTGCTCTCCCTCGGGGCTACGAGCAGTACTTC.

The chain recombines TRBV5-1 with TRBJ1-2, with TRBD1 as a possible D gene (5 bases). The CDR3 covers 14 residues. Germline V gene data show CDR1 as SGHRS and CDR2 as YFSETQ. Trimming pared 0 bases from V and 8 bases from J, leaving 14 bases between. The CDR3 DNA follows: TGCGCCAGCAGCTTGGAGACAGCCCGCGAGGGCTACACCTTC. Translated: CASSLETAREGYTF.

The chain carries TRBV20-1 and TRBJ2-7; weak D call: TRBD2 (5 bases). The V gene's germline CDR1 is DFQATT and CDR2 SNEGSKA (reference sequence). The CDR3 is 14 amino acids. Trimming left V 4 bases short and J 2 bases short, with 15 bases between. The CDR3 region is CSATRNGKTYEQYF. The CDR3 DNA sequence: TGCAGTGCTACGAGGAACGGGAAGACCTACGAGCAGTACTTC.

V usage is TRBV29-1 and J usage is TRBJ2-2, with D perhaps matching TRBD2 (6 bases). The germline CDR1 and CDR2 sequences are SQVTM and ANQGSEA. This CDR3 comprises 12 residues. The V end lost 4 bases, the J end lost 13 bases, and 16 bases lay between the germline ends. This chain's CDR3 is CSVVEGGGRLFF. CDR3 DNA: TGCAGCGTTGTGGAGGGAGGAGGCAGGCTGTTTTTT.

The chain uses TRBV6-5 and TRBJ1-2; a possible D gene is TRBD1 (6 bases). Per the germline V gene, CDR1 is MNHEY and CDR2 is SVGAGI. Trimming stripped 7 bases from V and 0 bases from J, with 9 bases between. CDR3 size: 13 residues. The CDR3 coding sequence is TGTGCCAGCAAGGACAGACCTAACTATGGCTACACCTTC. Protein product: CASKDRPNYGYTF.

The chain carries TRBV20-1 and TRBJ2-1; tentative D call: TRBD2 (5 bases). The CDR3 loop spans 15 amino acids. V dropped 0 bases and J dropped 8 bases, with 17 bases sitting between them. Germline V lookup: CDR1 DFQATT, CDR2 SNEGSKA (reference sequence). CDR3 DNA sequence: TGCAGTGCTAGAGATATGGGTCTTCCCGGGGATGAGCAGTTCTTC. Protein product: CSARDMGLPGDEQFF.

V is TRBV14 and J is TRBJ1-4; D is possibly TRBD1 (6 bases). Per the germline V gene, CDR1 is SGHDN and CDR2 is FVKESK. CDR3 length: 15 residues. V lost 3 bases and J lost 5, with 13 bases in between. This chain's CDR3 is CASSHSDSDNEKLFF. CDR3 bases: TGTGCCAGCAGCCATTCGGACAGCGACAATGAAAAACTGTTTTTT.

This chain connects TRBV6-5 to TRBJ2-7, with D possibly matching TRBD2 (5 bases). Looked up from germline, CDR1 is MNHEY and CDR2 is SVGAGI. CDR3 length: 15 amino acids. V was cut by 2 bases and J by 3 bases, with 14 bases left in between. The CDR3, as DNA: TGTGCCAGCAGTTACGAGGGAAGGCGAGTCTACGAGCAGTACTTC. As protein: CASSYEGRRVYEQYF.

The chain combines TRBV9 with TRBJ1-5; D gene unclear. The germline V gene has CDR1 SGDLS and CDR2 YYNGEE. The V end was cut by 0 bases, the J end by 7 bases, with 8 bases between. This CDR3 comprises 13 residues. The CDR3: CASSVALGQPQHF. The CDR3 nucleotides read TGTGCCAGCAGCGTAGCGCTAGGGCAGCCCCAGCATTTT.

The chain links TRBV28 to TRBJ2-2; D possibly corresponds to TRBD1 (5 bases). CDR1 and CDR2 from the germline V gene are MDHEN and SYDVKM. V lost 6 bases to trimming and J lost 4 bases, with 9 bases between them. The CDR3 is made up of 13 amino acids. As DNA, the CDR3 is TGTGCCAGCAGCCCGACAGCCACCGGGGAGCTGTTTTTT. It translates to CASSPTATGELFF.

V is TRBV20-1 and J is TRBJ2-7, with a tentative D call TRBD2 (6 bases). The germline CDR1 and CDR2 sequences are DFQATT and SNEGSKA (reference sequence). The CDR3 has 13 residues. V was shortened by 2 bases and J by 9 bases, with 17 bases between the two germline ends. CDR3 bases: TGCAGTGCTAGACGACTCGCCGGGGGTGGGCAGTACTTC. It codes for CSARRLAGGGQYF.

The rearrangement uses TRBV5-4 and TRBJ1-1; 7 nucleotides align to TRBD1. This CDR3 comprises 13 residues. J was trimmed by 6 bases and V by 5 bases; bases with no gene match: 7. CDR1 and CDR2 from the germline V gene are SGHNT and YYREEE (reference sequence). The CDR3 spells CASRLNRGAEAFF. In DNA, the CDR3 is TGTGCCAGCAGGTTGAACAGGGGCGCTGAAGCTTTCTTT.

This rearrangement joins TRBV20-1 to TRBJ2-7, with 8 bases matching TRBD2. The germline gives CDR1 DFQATT, CDR2 SNEGSKA (reference sequence). The length of the CDR3 is 14 residues. With 5 bases clipped from V and 6 bases from J, the junction kept 12 bases outside the gene matches. CDR3 DNA: TGCAGTGCTCGGGGGGGGACCCATTTCGCCGAGCAGTACTTC. It translates to CSARGGTHFAEQYF.

The V call is TRBV9, the J call TRBJ2-5; D unresolved. Per germline, CDR1 SGDLS and CDR2 YYNGEE. The CDR3 is 14 residues long. The V and J ends lost 4 bases and 5 bases respectively, with 15 bases between them. The CDR3 coding sequence is TGTGCCAGCAGCCCGCAGACGGCGTGGGAGACCCAGTACTTC. Amino acids: CASSPQTAWETQYF. Based on the CDR3 plus reference TRBV9 and TRBJ2-5, the full variable domain is DSGVTQTPKHLITATGQRVTLRCSPRSGDLSVYWYQQSLDQGLQFLIQYYNGEERAKGNILERFSAQQFPDLHSELNLSSLELGDSALYFCASSPQTAWETQYFGPGTRLLVL.

This clonotype was recorded only once. The CDR3 nucleotides read TGCAGTGCTAGAACGAGGGTGGGAAGCAATCAGCCCCAGCATTTT. This translates into CSARTRVGSNQPQHF. The rearrangement joins TRBV20-1 to TRBJ1-5; no firm D call. The CDR3 is made up of 15 amino acids. Germline V gives CDR1 DFQATT, CDR2 SNEGSKA (reference sequence). Trimming shortened V by 2 bases and J by 1 base, and 12 bases separated the two germline ends.

This chain connects TRBV28 to TRBJ2-7, with D perhaps TRBD1 (5 bases). Germline CDR1 reads MDHEN; CDR2 reads SYDVKM. This CDR3 is 12 amino acids long. Trimming removed 5 bases from V and 4 bases from J, with 9 bases in between. CDR3 DNA: TGTGCCAGCAGTGCACAGGAATACGAGCAGTACTTC. This gives the protein CASSAQEYEQYF.